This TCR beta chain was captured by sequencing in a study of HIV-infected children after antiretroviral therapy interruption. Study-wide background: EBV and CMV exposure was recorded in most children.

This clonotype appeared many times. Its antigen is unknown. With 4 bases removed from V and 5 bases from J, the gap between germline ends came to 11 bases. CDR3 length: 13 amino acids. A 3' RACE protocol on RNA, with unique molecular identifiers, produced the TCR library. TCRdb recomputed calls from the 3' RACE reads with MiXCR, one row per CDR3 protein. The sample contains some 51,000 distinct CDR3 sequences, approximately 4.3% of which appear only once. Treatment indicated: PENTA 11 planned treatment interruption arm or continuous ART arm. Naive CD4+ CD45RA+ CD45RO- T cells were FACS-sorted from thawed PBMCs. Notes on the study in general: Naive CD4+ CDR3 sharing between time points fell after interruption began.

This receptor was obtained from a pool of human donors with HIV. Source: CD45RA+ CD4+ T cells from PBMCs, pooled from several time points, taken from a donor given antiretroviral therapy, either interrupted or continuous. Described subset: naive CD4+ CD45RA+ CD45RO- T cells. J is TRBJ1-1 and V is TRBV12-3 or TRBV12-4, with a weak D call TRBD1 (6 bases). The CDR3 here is CASSYRERTEAFF. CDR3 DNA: TGTGCCAGCAGTTACAGGGAAAGGACTGAAGCTTTCTTT.